A single sample is the source of the 13 T cell receptor beta chains below, sequenced in a study of response to subunit inactivated influenza vaccine. TCRdb recomputed calls from the RT-PCR reads with MiXCR, one row per CDR3 protein. The data hold about 700,000 distinct CDR3 sequences, with 15% to 17% observed a single time. Source: PBMCs from blood, taken 12 days after vaccination. The receptors were gathered from a man aged 50-60 years who received an inactivated influenza vaccine.

The V and J genes are TRBV25-1 and TRBJ2-3, with unresolved D. Per germline, CDR1 MGHDK and CDR2 SYGVNS. CDR3 length: 16 residues. The V end was cut by 3 bases, the J end by 0 bases, with 13 bases between. CDR3: CASSDPGSLSTDTQYF. The CDR3 coding sequence is TGTGCCAGCAGTGACCCTGGTTCTCTTAGCACAGATACGCAGTATTTT.

On this clonotype: The junction and the germline gene differ at one end; a read error may be behind it. This chain joins TRBV29-1 and TRBJ2-3; TRBD2 aligns across 9 bases. CDR3 length equals 14 residues. Per the germline V gene, CDR1 is SQVTM and CDR2 is ANQGSEA. The CDR3, as DNA: TGCAGCGTTCAAGATACTAGCGGGACAGATACGCAGTATTTT. This translates into CSVQDTSGTDTQYF.

This sequence joins TRBV7-2 and TRBJ2-3; D is undetermined. V lost 1 base and J lost 5, with 10 bases in between. The CDR3 totals 14 residues. The germline V gene has CDR1 SGHTA and CDR2 FQGNSA. This CDR3 reads CASSLVPSKDTQYF. The CDR3, as DNA: TGTGCCAGCAGCTTAGTTCCGTCCAAAGATACGCAGTATTTT.

The rearrangement uses TRBV20-1 and TRBJ2-7, with 7 bases fitting TRBD2. The better agreement between TRBJ2-1 and the DNA end casts doubt on the J call. The CDR3 is made up of 14 amino acids. Germline V gene data show CDR1 as DFQATT and CDR2 as SNEGSKA (reference sequence). The CDR3 sequence: CSAHPGLEQYEQFF. In DNA, the CDR3 is TGCAGTGCCCACCCCGGACTAGAGCAATACGAGCAGTTCTTC.

This clonotype was counted at least ten times. One end of the junction is discordant with germline, which a read error may explain. V usage is TRBV6-2 or TRBV6-3 and J usage is TRBJ2-7; 8 nucleotides align to TRBD1. The V gene's germline CDR1 is MNHEY and CDR2 SVGEGT. The length of the CDR3 is 13 residues. This CDR3 is CASSGTGSYEQYF. The CDR3 coding sequence is TGCGCCAGCAGTGGGACAGGCTCCTACGAGCAGTACTTC.

The rearrangement joins TRBV7-9 to TRBJ2-2; tentative D call: TRBD1 (6 bases). Trimming took 8 bases from V and 2 from J, leaving 15 bases between them. The germline V gene has CDR1 SEHNR and CDR2 FQNEAQ (reference sequence). This CDR3 has 15 residues. The CDR3 region has the DNA TGTGCCAGCCACCGAGGGGGAACTAACACCGGGGAGCTGTTTTTT. Protein: CASHRGGTNTGELFF.

With respect to this clonotype: The germline gene is not matched at one end of the junction; a read error may be the cause. This chain connects TRBV2 to TRBJ2-7, with no clear D. This CDR3 is built from 11 residues. From germline, CDR1 is SNHLY and CDR2 FYNNEI. The CDR3 protein is CASGEMGIQYF. The CDR3 coding sequence is TGTGCCAGCGGTGAAATGGGGATTCAGTACTTC.

The gene calls are TRBV10-1 and TRBJ2-3; D is possibly TRBD1 or TRBD2 (6 bases each). Germline CDR1 reads WNHNN; CDR2 reads SYGVQD (reference sequence). This CDR3 spans 17 amino acids. Trimming cost V 5 bases and J 6 bases, with 24 bases left between them. The CDR3 region is CASSPKTGGHPGDTQYF. CDR3 DNA sequence: TGCGCCAGCAGTCCTAAGACCGGGGGCCACCCGGGGGATACGCAGTATTTT.

The gene calls are TRBV5-6 and TRBJ2-5; no clear D gene. CDR3 length: 16 amino acids. V shed 3 bases and J shed 1 base, with 16 bases lying between them. Germline V gene lookup returns CDR1 SGHDT and CDR2 YYEEEE. CDR3 amino acids: CASSSLGVRFQETQYF. CDR3 DNA: TGTGCCAGCAGCTCGCTTGGGGTCCGCTTCCAAGAGACCCAGTACTTC.

This rearrangement joins TRBV29-1 to TRBJ2-1, with 8 bases aligning to TRBD2. Germline V gene sequence: CDR1 SQVTM, CDR2 ANQGSEA. The trim removed 7 bases at V and 8 bases at J, leaving 13 bases unmatched. The CDR3 loop spans 14 amino acids. CDR3 DNA sequence: TGCAGCGCCGCCGGTCGCGGGGGGAACGATGAGCAGTTCTTC. Its translation is CSAAGRGGNDEQFF.

This clonotype occurred many times. The CDR3 sequence is CASSLDRQRTDTQYF. DNA of the CDR3: TGTGCCAGCAGCTTAGACCGGCAGCGCACAGATACGCAGTATTTT. The chain carries TRBV7-8 and TRBJ2-3; D not certain. The ends were cut back, 1 base at V and 1 base at J, with 9 bases in the middle. Germline CDR1 reads SGHVS; CDR2 reads FQNEAQ. CDR3 length: 15 amino acids.

The chain uses TRBV20-1 and TRBJ2-7, with D perhaps given as TRBD1 or TRBD2 (5 bases each). The germline V gene encodes CDR1 DFQATT and CDR2 SNEGSKA (reference sequence). V dropped 0 bases and J dropped 2 bases, with 14 bases sitting between them. The CDR3 runs 15 residues. In DNA form, the CDR3 reads TGCAGTGCTAGAGAACGGGGCGAGACCCCCTACGAGCAGTACTTC. Translating gives CSARERGETPYEQYF.

This clonotype showed up many times. The V gene is TRBV14, the J gene TRBJ2-7; the match to TRBD1 covers 7 bases. CDR1 is SGHDN and CDR2 is FVKESK in the germline V gene. CDR3 length: 15 amino acids. V gave up 2 bases and J gave up 2 bases; unmatched junction bases: 6. CDR3 region: CASSQIQGWTYEQYF. The CDR3 DNA sequence: TGTGCCAGCAGCCAAATACAGGGGTGGACCTACGAGCAGTACTTC.